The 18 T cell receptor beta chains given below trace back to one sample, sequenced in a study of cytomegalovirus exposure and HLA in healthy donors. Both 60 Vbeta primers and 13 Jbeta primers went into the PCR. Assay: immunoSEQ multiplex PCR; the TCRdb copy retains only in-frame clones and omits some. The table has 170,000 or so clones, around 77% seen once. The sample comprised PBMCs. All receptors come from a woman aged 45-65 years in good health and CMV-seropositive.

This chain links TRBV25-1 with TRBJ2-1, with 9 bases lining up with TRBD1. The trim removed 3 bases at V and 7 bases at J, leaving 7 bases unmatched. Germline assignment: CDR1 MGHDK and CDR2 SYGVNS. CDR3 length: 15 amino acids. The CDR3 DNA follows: TGTGCCAGCAGTGACCCCGGGACAGGGAGGAATGAGCAGTTCTTC. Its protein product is CASSDPGTGRNEQFF.

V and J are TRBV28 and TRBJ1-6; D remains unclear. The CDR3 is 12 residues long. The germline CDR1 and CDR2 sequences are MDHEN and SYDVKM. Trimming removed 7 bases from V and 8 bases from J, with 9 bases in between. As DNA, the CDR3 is TGTGCCAGCAACCTACTCGATTCACCCCTCCACTTT. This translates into CASNLLDSPLHF.

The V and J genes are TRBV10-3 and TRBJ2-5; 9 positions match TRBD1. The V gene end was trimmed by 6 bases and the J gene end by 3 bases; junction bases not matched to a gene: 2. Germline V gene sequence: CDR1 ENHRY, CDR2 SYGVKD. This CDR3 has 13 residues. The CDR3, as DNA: TGTGCCATCAGGGGGACAGGGAAAGAGACCCAGTACTTC. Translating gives CAIRGTGKETQYF.

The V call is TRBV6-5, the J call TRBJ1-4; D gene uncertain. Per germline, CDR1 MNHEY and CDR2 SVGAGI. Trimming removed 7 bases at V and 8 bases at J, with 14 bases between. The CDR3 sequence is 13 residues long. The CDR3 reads CASKEDGREKLFF. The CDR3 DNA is TGTGCCAGCAAGGAGGACGGTCGCGAAAAACTGTTTTTT.

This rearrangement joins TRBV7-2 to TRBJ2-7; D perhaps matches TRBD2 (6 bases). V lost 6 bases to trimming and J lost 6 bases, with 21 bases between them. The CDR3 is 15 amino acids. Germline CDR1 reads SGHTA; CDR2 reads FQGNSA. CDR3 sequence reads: CASSTEFGDWVEQYF. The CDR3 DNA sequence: TGTGCCAGCAGTACAGAATTTGGGGACTGGGTCGAGCAGTACTTC.

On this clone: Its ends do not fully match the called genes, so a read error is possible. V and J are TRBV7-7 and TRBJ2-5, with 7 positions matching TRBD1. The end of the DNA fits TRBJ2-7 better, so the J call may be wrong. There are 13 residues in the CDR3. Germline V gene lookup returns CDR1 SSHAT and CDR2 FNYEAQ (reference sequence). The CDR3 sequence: CASSSGQINEQYF. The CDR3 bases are TGTGCTAGCAGCTCGGGACAGATCAACGAGCAGTACTTC.

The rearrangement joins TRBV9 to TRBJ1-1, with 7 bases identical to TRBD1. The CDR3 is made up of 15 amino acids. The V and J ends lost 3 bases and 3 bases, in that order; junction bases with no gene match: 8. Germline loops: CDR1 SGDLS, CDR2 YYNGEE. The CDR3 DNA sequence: TGTGCCAGCAGCGCTTCGACAGGGTTCGACACTGAAGCTTTCTTT. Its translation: CASSASTGFDTEAFF.

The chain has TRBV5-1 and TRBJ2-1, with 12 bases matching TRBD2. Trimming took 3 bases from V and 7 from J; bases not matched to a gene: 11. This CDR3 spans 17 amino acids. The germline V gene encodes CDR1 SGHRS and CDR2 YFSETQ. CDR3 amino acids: CASSSQPGLAGSNEQFF. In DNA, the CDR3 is TGCGCCAGCAGCTCCCAACCGGGACTAGCGGGTAGTAATGAGCAGTTCTTC. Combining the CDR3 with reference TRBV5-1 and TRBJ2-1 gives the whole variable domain KAGVTQTPRYLIKTRGQQVTLSCSPISGHRSVSWYQQTPGQGLQFLFEYFSETQRNKGNFPGRFSGRQFSNSRSEMNVSTLELGDSALYLCASSSQPGLAGSNEQFFGPGTRLTVL.

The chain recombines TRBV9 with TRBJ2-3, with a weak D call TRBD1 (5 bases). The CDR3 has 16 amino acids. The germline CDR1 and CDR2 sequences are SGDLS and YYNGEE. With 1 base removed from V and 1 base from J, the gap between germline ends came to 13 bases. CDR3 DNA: TGTGCCAGCAGCGTAACCCCAGGGTGGGGCACAGATACGCAGTATTTT. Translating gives CASSVTPGWGTDTQYF.

The CDR3 region has the DNA TGTGCCAGCAGTGAAGCAGGCGGGGGCTCTGGAAACACCATATATTTT. It is translated as CASSEAGGGSGNTIYF. The chain is built from TRBV6-1 and TRBJ1-3; D is possibly TRBD1 (5 bases). Germline loops: CDR1 MNHNS, CDR2 SASEGT. The CDR3 extends over 16 amino acids. V lost 0 bases and J 0 bases, leaving 9 bases between the germline ends.

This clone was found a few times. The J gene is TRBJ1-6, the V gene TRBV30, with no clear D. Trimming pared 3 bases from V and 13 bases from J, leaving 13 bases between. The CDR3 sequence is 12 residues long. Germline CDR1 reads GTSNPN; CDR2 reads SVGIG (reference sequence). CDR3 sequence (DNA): TGTGCCTGGAGCTTGCCCGGTTCCCCCCTCCACTTT. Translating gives CAWSLPGSPLHF.

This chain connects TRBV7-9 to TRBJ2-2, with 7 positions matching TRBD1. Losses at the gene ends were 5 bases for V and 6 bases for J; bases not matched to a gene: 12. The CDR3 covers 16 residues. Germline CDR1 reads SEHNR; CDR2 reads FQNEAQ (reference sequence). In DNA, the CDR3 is TGTGCCAGCAGCAACCGGGACAGTTCAAATCCCGGGGAGCTGTTTTTT. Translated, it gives CASSNRDSSNPGELFF.

CDR3 sequence reads: CAISELPGYQPQHF. CDR3 nucleotides: TGTGCCATCAGTGAGTTACCGGGTTATCAGCCCCAGCATTTT. The V and J genes are TRBV10-3 and TRBJ1-5; the D is unclear. V lost 1 base, J lost 5 bases, and 9 bases lay in between. The V gene's germline CDR1 is ENHRY and CDR2 SYGVKD. The CDR3 totals 14 residues.

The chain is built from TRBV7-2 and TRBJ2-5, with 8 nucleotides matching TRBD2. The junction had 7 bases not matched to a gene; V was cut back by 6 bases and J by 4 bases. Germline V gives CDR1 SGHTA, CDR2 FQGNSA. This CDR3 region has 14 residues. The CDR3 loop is CASRSKAGAETQYF. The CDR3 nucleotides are TGTGCCAGCAGATCCAAAGCGGGAGCAGAGACCCAGTACTTC.

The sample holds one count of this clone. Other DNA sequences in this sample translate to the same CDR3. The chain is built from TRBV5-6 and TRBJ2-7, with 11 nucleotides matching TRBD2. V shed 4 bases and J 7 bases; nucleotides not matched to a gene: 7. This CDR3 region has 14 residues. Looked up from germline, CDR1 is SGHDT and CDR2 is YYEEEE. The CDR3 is CASSVVTSGIEQYF. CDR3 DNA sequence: TGTGCCAGCAGCGTAGTGACTAGCGGGATTGAGCAGTACTTC.

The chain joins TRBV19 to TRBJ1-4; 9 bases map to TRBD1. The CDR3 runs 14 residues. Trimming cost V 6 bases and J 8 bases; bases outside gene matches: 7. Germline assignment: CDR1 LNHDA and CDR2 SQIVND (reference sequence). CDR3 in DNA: TGTGCCAGTAGGAGGACAGGGGAGTTCGAAAAACTGTTTTTT. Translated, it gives CASRRTGEFEKLFF.

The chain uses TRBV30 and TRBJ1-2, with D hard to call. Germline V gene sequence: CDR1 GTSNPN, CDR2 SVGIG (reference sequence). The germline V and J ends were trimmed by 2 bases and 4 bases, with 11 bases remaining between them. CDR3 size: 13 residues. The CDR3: CAWSSRGGYGYTF. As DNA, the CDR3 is TGTGCCTGGAGTTCGCGGGGAGGCTATGGCTACACCTTC.

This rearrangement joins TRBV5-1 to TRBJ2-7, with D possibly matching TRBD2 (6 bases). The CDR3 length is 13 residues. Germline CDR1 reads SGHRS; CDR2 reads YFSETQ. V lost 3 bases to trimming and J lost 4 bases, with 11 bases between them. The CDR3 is CASSSGDGYEQYF. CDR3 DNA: TGCGCCAGCAGCTCGGGGGACGGATACGAGCAGTACTTC.